This record concerns one T cell receptor (beta chain) sequence. As handled by the study authors: The assay estimated nucleated cells by amplifying reference gene primers. Clones were sequenced by immunoSEQ multiplex PCR, and TCRdb holds only the in-frame ones, with some missing. V and J calls and clone size are copied from that table; D and trimming were computed from the DNA. The table lists 270,000 or so clones, around 90% of them singletons. The data stem from a study of blood T cell repertoires in COVID-19. This clonotype was sampled from a woman aged 40 to 50 with acute COVID-19. The specimen was PBMCs or T cells enriched from blood (not recorded which).

CDR3 residues: CASSFGEQPQHF. The CDR3 DNA is TGTGCCAGCAGTTTCGGGGAGCAGCCCCAGCATTTT. The chain has TRBV12-3 or TRBV12-4 and TRBJ1-5; no firm D call. V was shortened by 3 bases and J by 7 bases, with 7 bases between the two germline ends. The CDR3 length is 12 residues.